Listed below are T cell receptor beta chains from one sample, sequenced in a study of CD8 T cells in Susac syndrome. One entry per CDR3 protein, called by TCRdb with MiXCR from the immunoSEQ multiplex PCR reads. Here the sample spans around 170,000 distinct CDR3 sequences, almost 96% being singletons. The sequenced material came from CD4+ T cells from PBMCs. Receptors were obtained from a human donor with Susac syndrome. The CDR3 runs from the conserved cysteine through the conserved F or W. The D gene is left open where the match is weak. Clone size is not always given. Where it is, it says once, few, many or a class for expanded clones.

clone_size	v_call	j_call	d_call	cdr3_nt	cdr3_aa
.	TRBV6-1	TRBJ2-1	TRBD2	TGTGCCAGCAGACCCCGACTAGCGGGGGGAAACAATGAGCAGTTCTTC	CASRPRLAGGNNEQFF
.	TRBV6-5	TRBJ1-1	.	TGTGCCAGCAGTTACTCAAGGTTGAACACTGAAGCTTTCTTT	CASSYSRLNTEAFF
.	TRBV5-1	TRBJ2-4	.	TGCGCCAGCCTCGACCCCGACAAAAACATTCAGTACTTC	CASLDPDKNIQYF
.	TRBV9	TRBJ2-2	TRBD1	TGTGCCAGCAGCGTAAGGGGGCCCACCGGGGAGCTGTTTTTT	CASSVRGPTGELFF
.	TRBV30	TRBJ1-1	.	TGTGCCTGGGGAATGGGACGGAACACTGAAGCTTTCTTT	CAWGMGRNTEAFF
few	TRBV6-5	TRBJ1-5	.	TGTGCCAGCAGTACCGGGAATCAGCCCCAGCATTTT	CASSTGNQPQHF
.	TRBV5-6	TRBJ2-2	.	TGTGCCAGCAGCTTGCTTCGAGGAGGCATTAGGAACACCGGGGAGCTGTTTTTT	CASSLLRGGIRNTGELFF
.	TRBV7-6	TRBJ2-7	TRBD1	TGTGCCAGCAGCTCCTCCCAGGCCGGGACAGGGGGCGAGCAGTACTTC	CASSSSQAGTGGEQYF
.	TRBV11-1	TRBJ2-6	TRBD2	TGTGCCAGCAGCTTGGGACTAGCGGGCTCTGGGGCCAACGTCCTGACTTTC	CASSLGLAGSGANVLTF
.	TRBV20-1	TRBJ2-7	.	TGCAGTGCTAGTGGGGTGGGGGGCCTGACCTACGAGCAGTACTTC	CSASGVGGLTYEQYF
.	TRBV4-3	TRBJ1-3	.	TGCGCCAGCAGACCCAACTCTGGAAACACCATATATTTT	CASRPNSGNTIYF
.	TRBV10-2	TRBJ1-1	.	TGCGCCAGCCTCTCTGGGGTGCAGTGGACTGAAGCTTTCTTT	CASLSGVQWTEAFF
.	TRBV29-1	TRBJ2-5	.	TGCAGCGTTGAAGGTTTGGACAGAAGCCCCCAAGAGACCCAGTACTTC	CSVEGLDRSPQETQYF
.	TRBV7-2	TRBJ2-2	.	TGTGCCAGCAGCTTGGGCCCTTCCACCGGGGAGCTGTTTTTT	CASSLGPSTGELFF
.	TRBV9	TRBJ2-7	.	TGTGCCAGCAGCGTAGGTCCGGACTACGAGCAGTACTTC	CASSVGPDYEQYF
.	TRBV7-6	TRBJ2-6	TRBD1	TGTGCCAGCAGCCGGACAGGGATCCTGACTTTC	CASSRTGILTF
.	TRBV1	TRBJ2-7	.	TGCACCAGCAGCCAAGAGAGGGGGGAAGATTCGGACGAGCAGTACTTC	CTSSQERGEDSDEQYF
.	TRBV4-3	TRBJ1-2	.	TGCGCCAGCAGCCAAGAGGCCGTTTTTTGGGGGAACTATGGCTACACCTTC	CASSQEAVFWGNYGYTF
.	TRBV6-2/TRBV6-3	TRBJ2-3	.	TGTGCCAGCAGTCGGGCGGGGAAAAGCACAGATACGCAGTATTTT	CASSRAGKSTDTQYF
.	TRBV2	TRBJ1-1	.	TGTGCCAGCAGTGATGTGAGGGATACTGAAGCTTTCTTT	CASSDVRDTEAFF
.	TRBV20-1	TRBJ2-7	.	TGCAGTGCGAGGGTGGCAGGCTTGAGGGAGCAGTACTTC	CSARVAGLREQYF
.	TRBV6-6	TRBJ2-3	TRBD1	TGTGCCAGCAGAAGAGAAGGGACAGGGTATAAGGATACGCAGTATTTT	CASRREGTGYKDTQYF
.	TRBV4-1	TRBJ2-5	.	TGCGCCAGCAGCCACCCGGCAGTGGGGCGAGAGACCCAGTACTTC	CASSHPAVGRETQYF
.	TRBV4-1	TRBJ1-6	TRBD1	TGCGCCAGCAGCCAAGATGGGACAGGGAGCTCCTATAATTCACCCCTCCACTTT	CASSQDGTGSSYNSPLHF
.	TRBV7-9	TRBJ1-5	.	TGTGCCAGCAGCCACGGGGCCAGCAATCAGCCCCAGCATTTT	CASSHGASNQPQHF
few	TRBV7-9	TRBJ2-4	.	TGTGCCAGCAGCTTGGGACTAGCCAAAAACATTCAGTACTTC	CASSLGLAKNIQYF
.	TRBV29-1	TRBJ1-1	.	TGCAGCGTTGGTGGGGCGATGAACACTGAAGCTTTCTTT	CSVGGAMNTEAFF
.	TRBV5-4	TRBJ2-7	TRBD1	TGTGCCAGCAGCGCTTGGGACAGGGGTTTCTCCTACGAGCAGTACTTC	CASSAWDRGFSYEQYF
.	TRBV4-1	TRBJ2-7	.	TGCGCCAGCAGCCAAGTGACGGATTCCTACGAGCAGTACTTC	CASSQVTDSYEQYF
.	TRBV6-5	TRBJ1-1	.	TGCGCAAATGAAGACAGAACCAACACTGAAGCTTTCTTT	CANEDRTNTEAFF
.	TRBV12-3/TRBV12-4	TRBJ1-5	TRBD1	TGTGCCAGCAGCAGAACAGGGGGCGGACAGCCCCAGCATTTT	CASSRTGGGQPQHF
.	TRBV30	TRBJ2-7	.	TGTGCCTGGAGTAACAGGGACGAGCAGTACTTC	CAWSNRDEQYF
.	TRBV12-5	TRBJ1-2	.	TGTGCTAGTGGTTTGGAGACCCCTACGAGGGATGGCTACACCTTC	CASGLETPTRDGYTF
.	TRBV12-3/TRBV12-4	TRBJ1-1	.	TGTGCCAGCAGTTTAGTTCAGCGCCACACTGAAGCTTTCTTT	CASSLVQRHTEAFF
.	TRBV5-1	TRBJ1-1	.	TGCGCCAGCAGCCTTGATCGGGGCAGGGCCCTTAACACTGAAGCTTTCTTT	CASSLDRGRALNTEAFF
.	TRBV5-4	TRBJ1-4	.	TGTGCCAGCAGCGTTAGTCCTAATGAAAAACTGTTTTTT	CASSVSPNEKLFF
.	TRBV29-1	TRBJ2-3	.	TGCAGCGTTGAACCTCCAGGCACAGATACGCAGTATTTT	CSVEPPGTDTQYF
.	TRBV2	TRBJ1-1	TRBD1	TGTGCCAGCAGTGAAGGTGGACAGGGGAACACTGAAGCTTTCTTT	CASSEGGQGNTEAFF
.	TRBV5-4	TRBJ2-7	TRBD1	TGTGCCAGCAGCCCGGACAGGGCTACCTACGAGCAGTACTTC	CASSPDRATYEQYF
.	TRBV7-9	TRBJ2-5	.	TGTGCCAGCAGCTCCCAGTGGGAGATGGAAGAGACCCAGTACTTC	CASSSQWEMEETQYF
.	TRBV20-1	TRBJ1-5	.	TGCAGTGCTCCAATGAGTGGTAATAGCAATCAGCCCCAGCATTTT	CSAPMSGNSNQPQHF
once	TRBV5-1	TRBJ2-1	TRBD2	TGCGCCAGCAGCTTCTCTAGCGGGGGGGCCTACAATGAGCAGTTCTTC	CASSFSSGGAYNEQFF
.	TRBV29-1	TRBJ2-1	TRBD1	TGCAGCGTTGACCGGACAGGTGAGGGATTCTTC	CSVDRTGEGFF
.	TRBV19	TRBJ2-3	.	TGTGCCAGTAAAGCGGATACGCAGTATTTT	CASKADTQYF
.	TRBV20-1	TRBJ1-6	TRBD1	TGCAGTGCTAGAGGATCGACCGGGACAGGCTATAATTCACCCCTCCACTTT	CSARGSTGTGYNSPLHF
.	TRBV6-1	TRBJ2-7	.	TGTGCCAGCAGTGAAGCCACAGTCCCTATCCACGAGCAGTACTTC	CASSEATVPIHEQYF
once	TRBV20-1	TRBJ2-1	TRBD2	TGCAGTGCTAGCAACCCTGGACTAGCGGGAAGGAATGAGCAGTTCTTC	CSASNPGLAGRNEQFF
.	TRBV19	TRBJ1-1	.	TGTGCCAGTAGATATCCGGGTCCTAACACTGAAGCTTTCTTT	CASRYPGPNTEAFF
.	TRBV5-1	TRBJ2-1	.	TGCGCCAGCAGGGATAGTGTGTTGGATGAGCAGTTCTTC	CASRDSVLDEQFF
.	TRBV18	TRBJ2-7	.	TGTGCCAGCTCACCGGTGACAGGATTCTACGAGCAGTACTTC	CASSPVTGFYEQYF
.	TRBV9	TRBJ2-7	TRBD1	TGTGCCAGCAGCGTGGGACAGAACTACGAGCAGTACTTC	CASSVGQNYEQYF
.	TRBV7-9	TRBJ1-1	.	TGTGCCAGCAGACAACGCCCGAACACTGAAGCTTTCTTT	CASRQRPNTEAFF
once	TRBV11-3	TRBJ2-5	.	TGTGCCAGCAGCTTTTCCGAGCTGGAGACCCAGTACTTC	CASSFSELETQYF
.	TRBV27	TRBJ1-2	TRBD1	TGTGCCAGCAGTCTACAGGGGGGAAACTATGGCTACACCTTC	CASSLQGGNYGYTF
.	TRBV10-1	TRBJ1-3	.	TGCGCCAGCAGAACGCCCAGGGGTGACGGAAACACCATATATTTT	CASRTPRGDGNTIYF
.	TRBV29-1	TRBJ1-2	.	TGCAGCGTGGGGGCAGGAGATGGCTACACCTTC	CSVGAGDGYTF
.	TRBV9	TRBJ1-4	TRBD1	TGTGCCAGCAGCGTTCTTGACAGGGACGTGGGAAAACTGTTTTTT	CASSVLDRDVGKLFF
.	TRBV5-1	TRBJ2-4	.	TGCGCCAGCAGCTTGGCTGTAGGGGGAAACATTCAGTACTTC	CASSLAVGGNIQYF